This TCR beta chain was identified in a study of shared clonotypes between healthy human individuals. Across the whole study: CD8 memory received one plate per donor, CD8 naive two, CD4 memory three and CD4 naive three. Study conclusions and caveats: What limited the represented genetic and exposure-history diversity was the small number of donors. Non-shared clonotypes had lower generation probabilities than clonotypes shared by all four sorted-subset donors.

Terminally differentiated effector memory CD45RA+ cells were excluded from the naive CD8 cells, which were CD45RO-negative and positively selected for CCR7. V was clipped by 6 bases and J by 2 bases, with 17 bases between them. The CDR3 covers 15 residues. Per the germline V gene, CDR1 is MGHRA and CDR2 is YSYEKL. Splitting of each subset's genomic DNA was done evenly across several immunoSEQ plates. Data came from immunoSEQ multiplex PCR; TCRdb stores just in-frame clones and leaves some out. Of approximately 740,000 clones listed, 90% to 95% are singletons. With respect to this clone: Its antigen is unknown.

This clonotype was sampled from a man aged 25-45 years in good health. The chain couples TRBV4-1 to TRBJ2-7, with D tentatively TRBD2 (6 bases). The sequenced material came from naive CD8+ T cells sorted from blood. CDR3 residues: CASREREDRTYEQYF. As DNA, the CDR3 is TGCGCCAGCAGGGAAAGGGAGGACCGTACCTACGAGCAGTACTTC.